This record concerns one TCR beta chain sequence. Trimming took 1 base from V and 3 from J, leaving 10 bases between them. Germline lookup yields CDR1 SGHVS and CDR2 FQNEAQ. The CDR3 spans 15 residues. Per sample, at least 5 micrograms of total RNA were extracted. Combining a sample-barcoded 5' primer with a J-beta primer mix, a second PCR ran for roughly 7 to 12 cycles. TCRdb independently ran MiXCR on the 5' RACE reads; one entry per CDR3 protein. The repertoire holds almost 1 million distinct CDR3 sequences, roughly half seen once, with 20% to 25% in the top ten. The data were obtained in a study of blood T cells in healthy people across ages.

The source of this sequence is an older woman in good health. Sequenced material: blood. The genes are TRBV7-8 and TRBJ2-1; D gene unclear. The CDR3 DNA is TGTGCCAGCAGCTTAGATGACGGATTCTACAATGAGCAGTTCTTC. This sequence encodes CASSLDDGFYNEQFF.